What follows describes a single TCR beta chain. Its antigen remains unidentified. There are no base qualities to consult, and no much larger clone falls within one base. This sample is part of a study of T cell responses to AZD1222 COVID-19 vaccine (dated by TCRdb to the early 2020s). Regarding the study in general: A total of just over 230 trial participants underwent TCR sequencing, of whom about 210 had received two doses of AZD1222 and about 25 had received two doses of the MenACWY control vaccine. Trial participants were enrolled into age subgroups of 18-55, 56-69 and 70-plus years, which contained approximately 150, 28 and 58 TCR-sequenced participants, respectively. Summary of the overall study and its limitations: CD4 TCRs associated with the vaccine covered the entire spike protein, and the dominant responses were in regions 160-218 and 743-854. After two AZD1222 doses, spike-specific TCR breadth and depth were significantly higher than at day 0 and than in MenACWY recipients. Participants were mostly white British and included more females than males, and it was suggested by the authors that clonal diversity may have been underestimated. Conclusions about previously exposed vaccinees are limited because only five to seven AZD1222 recipients were SARS-CoV-2 seropositive at baseline. Because no day 14 peak-response samples were available, the repertoires could be characterized only after the peak T cell response. In the small 56-69-year group, the increase in depth fell short of significance, most likely because of low power. Nearly half of unique spike-specific TCRs reportedly recognized epitopes outside regions mutated in the B.1.351 and B.1.1.7 variants.

This specimen's time point label, interpreted: about 28 days (+/-7) after the second vaccine dose. Reading the label with the study, this specimen's treatment or condition is: meningococcal conjugate vaccine given as trial control. Vaccinee samples came from UK trials COV001 and COV002, including a single-blind randomized controlled phase 2/3 trial of AZD1222 (ChAdOx1 nCoV-19) in healthy adults. Trial participant PBMC samples were collected at day 0 and day 28 after the second dose for TCRbeta chain sequencing. There are 14 amino acids in the CDR3, from cysteine to phenylalanine inclusive. Only the CDR3 portion is preserved as DNA: 42 bases, with reading frame beginning at the first base. The germline V gene (reference sequence) specifies LGHDT as CDR1 and YNNKEL as CDR2. Trimming costs V 6 bases and J 5 bases, and their ends lie 13 bases apart. The CDR3 regions of human TCRbeta chains were analyzed by immunosequencing. Under the source paper's analysis protocol: TCRs in the repertoires were matched against a reference library of SARS-CoV-2-specific TCRs that had been generated with the MIRA antigen-specificity platform. Breadth was defined as the fraction of unique TCRs that were SARS-CoV-2-associated. Depth was defined as the fraction of total T cells that were SARS-CoV-2-associated. Using the MIRA data, every spike-specific TCR was mapped to the spike region that the TCR reacted to and assigned to either a CD4 or a CD8 class. Log10-transformed breadth and depth values were compared by one-way ANOVA with Sidak's multiple comparisons tests. Held by TCRdb, this immuneACCESS table contains in-frame sequences only and omits some clones. Under half of the omission traces to an unresolved V gene where checked; the cause of the rest is unknown. V, J and clone size reflect that table, while D and trimming were determined from the DNA. Counted in this sample were 95,000 to 110,000 clones; around 86% of them appeared once. Over 3% of the sample belongs to the ten largest clones.

The receptor was derived from an adult who received the MenACWY meningococcal vaccine as a control. The chain is encoded by TRBV3-1 (or the pseudogene TRBV3-2) joined to TRBJ2-2, with TRBD2 tentatively as D gene (6 bases match). This specimen consisted of peripheral blood, obtained 28 days after the second dose of the MenACWY control vaccine. The DNA is TGTGCCAGCAGTCTTCATGGGGGGACCGGGGAGCTGTTTTTT. This sequence encodes CASSLHGGTGELFF.